This T cell receptor beta chain appears in the sequencing data of a study of blood T cell repertoires in COVID-19. The CDR3 covers 12 residues. With 1 base removed from V and 10 bases from J, the gap between germline ends came to 11 bases. Germline V CDR1 and CDR2: SGHAT, FQNNGV. Sequenced by immunoSEQ multiplex PCR; TCRdb stores in-frame clones only, minus some. The table includes 110,000 or so clones, 87% detected once. V usage is TRBV11-2 and J usage is TRBJ2-7, with a possible D match to TRBD1 (6 bases). Sequencing used peripheral blood. This TCR was sampled from a human donor in a cohort sampled during active COVID-19. In DNA, the CDR3 is TGTGCCAGCAGCTTAGCTACAGGGTACCAGTACTTC. Amino acid sequence: CASSLATGYQYF. Drawing the rest from reference TRBV11-2 and TRBJ2-7, the complete variable domain is EAGVAQSPRYKIIEKRQSVAFWCNPISGHATLYWYQQILGQGPKLLIQFQNNGVVDDSQLPKDRFSAERLKGVDSTLKIQPAKLEDSAVYLCASSLATGYQYFGPGTRLTVT.